This T cell receptor beta chain derives from a study of blood T cell repertoires in COVID-19. The CDR3 has 15 amino acids. Germline CDR1 SGHTA, CDR2 FQGNSA. The V segment lost 3 bases and the J segment 4 bases; nucleotides outside the gene matches: 6. Authors' processing steps: Nucleated cell number was recorded as an estimate derived from reference gene primer amplification. Clones were read by immunoSEQ multiplex PCR, and TCRdb kept only the in-frame ones, dropping some. That table is the source of V, J and clone size, and D and trimming were worked out from the DNA. This sample has some 260,000 clones, with around nine tenths found just once.

The receptor's source is a man between 18 and 29 years old with active or convalescent COVID-19. This rearrangement joins TRBV7-2 to TRBJ2-1; 7 bases fit TRBD2. The source material was peripheral blood. The CDR3 protein is CASSFLSGEYNEQFF. DNA for the CDR3: TGTGCCAGCAGCTTCTTAAGCGGGGAGTACAATGAGCAGTTCTTC.